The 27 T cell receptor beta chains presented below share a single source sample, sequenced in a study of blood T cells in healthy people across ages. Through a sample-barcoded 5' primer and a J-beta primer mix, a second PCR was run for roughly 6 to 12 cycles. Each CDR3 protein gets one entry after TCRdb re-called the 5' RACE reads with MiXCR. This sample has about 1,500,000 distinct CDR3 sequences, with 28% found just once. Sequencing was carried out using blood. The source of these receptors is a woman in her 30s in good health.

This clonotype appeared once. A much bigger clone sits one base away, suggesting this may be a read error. Here the CDR3 DNA reads TGCGCCAGCAGCTATAGCGGGAACCTCTCCTACGAGCAGTACTTC. As protein: CASSYSGNLSYEQYF. The V and J genes are TRBV5-1 and TRBJ2-7; 8 bases align to TRBD2. Germline CDR1 is SGHRS and CDR2 is YFSETQ. The CDR3 has 15 amino acids. V gave up 3 bases and J gave up 0 bases; unmatched junction bases: 5.

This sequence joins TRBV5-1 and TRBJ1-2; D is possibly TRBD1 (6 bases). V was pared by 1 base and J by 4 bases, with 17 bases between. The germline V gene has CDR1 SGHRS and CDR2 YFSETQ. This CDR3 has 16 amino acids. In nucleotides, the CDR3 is TGCGCCAGCAGCTTGACTAGCGGGGGCCCCAGCTATGGCTACACCTTC. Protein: CASSLTSGGPSYGYTF. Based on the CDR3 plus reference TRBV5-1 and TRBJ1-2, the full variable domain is KAGVTQTPRYLIKTRGQQVTLSCSPISGHRSVSWYQQTPGQGLQFLFEYFSETQRNKGNFPGRFSGRQFSNSRSEMNVSTLELGDSALYLCASSLTSGGPSYGYTFGSGTRLTVV.

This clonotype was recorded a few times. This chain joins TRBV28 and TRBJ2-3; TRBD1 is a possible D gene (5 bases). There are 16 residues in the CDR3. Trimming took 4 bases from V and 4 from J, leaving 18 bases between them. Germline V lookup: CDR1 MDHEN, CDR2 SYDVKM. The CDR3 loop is CASSSPRYGASDTQYF. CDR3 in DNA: TGTGCCAGCAGTTCCCCCCGTTATGGGGCCTCAGATACGCAGTATTTT.

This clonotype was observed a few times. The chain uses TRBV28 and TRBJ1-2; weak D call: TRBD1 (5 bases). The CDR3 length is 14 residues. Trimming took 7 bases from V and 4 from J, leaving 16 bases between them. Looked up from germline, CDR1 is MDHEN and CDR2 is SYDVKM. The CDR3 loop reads CASTLSGGSYGYTF. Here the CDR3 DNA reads TGTGCCAGCACCCTTTCCGGGGGTTCCTATGGCTACACCTTC.

CDR3: CATSDSTGYGYTF. The CDR3 coding sequence is TGTGCCACCAGTGATTCAACAGGCTATGGCTACACCTTC. The J gene is TRBJ1-2, the V gene TRBV24-1; tentatively, D is TRBD1 (5 bases). This CDR3 region has 13 residues. Trimming took 2 bases from V and 4 from J, leaving 7 bases between them. Germline CDR1 KGHDR, CDR2 SFDVKD.

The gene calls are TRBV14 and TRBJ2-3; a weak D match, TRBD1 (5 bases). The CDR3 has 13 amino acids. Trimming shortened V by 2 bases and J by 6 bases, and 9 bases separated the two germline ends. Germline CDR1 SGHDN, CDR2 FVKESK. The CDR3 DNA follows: TGTGCCAGCAGCCAAAGATGGGGCGATACGCAGTATTTT. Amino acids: CASSQRWGDTQYF.

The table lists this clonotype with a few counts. CDR3 residues: CASSLARARGDGYTF. In DNA, the CDR3 is TGTGCCAGCAGCTTAGCGAGAGCCAGGGGGGATGGCTACACCTTC. The chain recombines TRBV7-8 with TRBJ1-2, with 7 bases matching TRBD1. CDR1 and CDR2 from the germline V gene are SGHVS and FQNEAQ. Trimming removed 0 bases from V and 6 bases from J; junction bases left unmatched: 7. The CDR3 is made up of 15 amino acids.

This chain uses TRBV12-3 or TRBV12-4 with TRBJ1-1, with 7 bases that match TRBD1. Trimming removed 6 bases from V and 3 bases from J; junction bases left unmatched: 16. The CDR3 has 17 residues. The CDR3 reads CASSPSGRGRLDTEAFF. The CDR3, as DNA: TGTGCCAGCAGCCCCTCAGGGAGGGGGCGCTTGGACACTGAAGCTTTCTTT.

The CDR3 loop is CASSQEMGTGGYTF. The CDR3 DNA reads as TGTGCCAGCAGCCAAGAAATGGGTACGGGGGGCTACACCTTC. The chain has TRBV14 and TRBJ1-2; unclear D gene. The CDR3 extends over 14 amino acids. With 0 bases removed from V and 8 bases from J, the gap between germline ends came to 13 bases. Germline lookup yields CDR1 SGHDN and CDR2 FVKESK.

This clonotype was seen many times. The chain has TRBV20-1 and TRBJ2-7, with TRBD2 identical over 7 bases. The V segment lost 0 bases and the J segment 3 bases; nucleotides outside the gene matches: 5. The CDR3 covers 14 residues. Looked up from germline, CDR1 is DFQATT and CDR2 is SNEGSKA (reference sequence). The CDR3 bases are TGCAGTGCTAGAGACCCGGGGGGACGCTACGAGCAGTACTTC. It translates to CSARDPGGRYEQYF.

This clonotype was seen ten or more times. CDR3 region: CASSFFERRGGYNEQFF. In nucleotides, the CDR3 is TGTGCCAGCAGCTTCTTCGAGCGGAGGGGGGGTTACAATGAGCAGTTCTTC. This chain uses TRBV7-4 with TRBJ2-1; weak D call: TRBD2 (7 bases). V lost 3 bases, J lost 4 bases, and 19 bases lay in between. The CDR3 runs to 17 residues. Per germline, CDR1 SGHVT and CDR2 SQSDAQ.

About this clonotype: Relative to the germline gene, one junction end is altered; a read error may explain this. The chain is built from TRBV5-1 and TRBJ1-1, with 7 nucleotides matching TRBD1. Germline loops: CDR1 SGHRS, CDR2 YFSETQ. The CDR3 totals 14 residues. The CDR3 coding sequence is TGCGCCAACAGCTTGGCCGTCGGACAGGCCGAAGCTTTCTTT. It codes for CANSLAVGQAEAFF.

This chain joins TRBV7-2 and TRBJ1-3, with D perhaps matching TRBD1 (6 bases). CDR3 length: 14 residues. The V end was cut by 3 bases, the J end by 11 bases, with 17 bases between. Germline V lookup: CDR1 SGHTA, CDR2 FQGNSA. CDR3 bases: TGTGCCAGCAGCTTTCGACAGGCCCAAACCGCCATATATTTT. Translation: CASSFRQAQTAIYF.

The CDR3 spells CATGAGSSYNEQFF. In DNA form, the CDR3 reads TGTGCCACCGGCGCAGGGAGCTCCTACAATGAGCAGTTCTTC. V gene TRBV12-3 or TRBV12-4 combines with J gene TRBJ2-1; either TRBD1 or TRBD2 may fit D (5 bases each). V lost 10 bases and J lost 0, with 13 bases in between. The CDR3 has 14 residues.

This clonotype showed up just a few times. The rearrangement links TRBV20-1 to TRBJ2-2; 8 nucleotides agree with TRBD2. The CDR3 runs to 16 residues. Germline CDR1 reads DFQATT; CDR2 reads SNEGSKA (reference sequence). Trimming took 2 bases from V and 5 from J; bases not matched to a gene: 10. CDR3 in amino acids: CSARPSGPFGTGELFF. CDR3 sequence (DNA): TGCAGTGCTAGACCTAGCGGGCCCTTCGGGACCGGGGAGCTGTTTTTT.

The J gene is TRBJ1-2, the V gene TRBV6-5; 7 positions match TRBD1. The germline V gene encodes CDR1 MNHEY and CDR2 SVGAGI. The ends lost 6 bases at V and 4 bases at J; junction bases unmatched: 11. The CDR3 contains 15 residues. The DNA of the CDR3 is TGTGCCAGCAGCTCGCAGACAGGGCTCGGCTATGGCTACACCTTC. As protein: CASSSQTGLGYGYTF.

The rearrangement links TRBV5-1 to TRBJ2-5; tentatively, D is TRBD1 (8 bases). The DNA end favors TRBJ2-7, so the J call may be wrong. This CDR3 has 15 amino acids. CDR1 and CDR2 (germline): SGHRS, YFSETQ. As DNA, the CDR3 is TGCGCCAGCAGCTCGAGCGGGACAGGCCCCTCCGAGCAGTACTTC. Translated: CASSSSGTGPSEQYF.

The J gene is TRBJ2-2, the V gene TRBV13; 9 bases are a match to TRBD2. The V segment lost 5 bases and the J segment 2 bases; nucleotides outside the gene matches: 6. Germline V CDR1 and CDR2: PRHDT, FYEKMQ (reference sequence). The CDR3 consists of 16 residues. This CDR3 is CASSPGLASNTGELFF. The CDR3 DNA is TGTGCCAGCAGCCCCGGACTAGCGTCTAACACCGGGGAGCTGTTTTTT.

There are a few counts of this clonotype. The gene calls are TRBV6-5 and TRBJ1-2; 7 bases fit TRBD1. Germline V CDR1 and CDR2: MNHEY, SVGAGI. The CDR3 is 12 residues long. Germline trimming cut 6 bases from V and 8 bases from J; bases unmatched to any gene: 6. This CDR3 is CASRYRTGGYTF. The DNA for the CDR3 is TGTGCCAGCAGATACAGGACAGGAGGCTACACCTTC.

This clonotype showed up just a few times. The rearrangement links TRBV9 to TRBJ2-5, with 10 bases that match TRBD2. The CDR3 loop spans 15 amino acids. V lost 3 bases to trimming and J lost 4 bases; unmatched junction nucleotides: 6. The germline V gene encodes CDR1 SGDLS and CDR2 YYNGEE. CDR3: CASSGSGGWRETQYF. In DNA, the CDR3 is TGTGCCAGCAGCGGTAGCGGGGGGTGGCGAGAGACCCAGTACTTC.

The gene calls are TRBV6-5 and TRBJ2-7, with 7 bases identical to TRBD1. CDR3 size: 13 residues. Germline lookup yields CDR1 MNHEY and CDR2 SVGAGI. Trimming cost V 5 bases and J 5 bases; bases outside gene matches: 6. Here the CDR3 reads CASSTQGINEQYF. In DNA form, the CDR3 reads TGTGCCAGCAGTACACAGGGGATCAACGAGCAGTACTTC.

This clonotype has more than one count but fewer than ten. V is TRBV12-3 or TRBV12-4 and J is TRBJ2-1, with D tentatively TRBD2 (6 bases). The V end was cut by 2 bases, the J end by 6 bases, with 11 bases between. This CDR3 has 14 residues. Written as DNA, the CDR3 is TGTGCCAGCAGTTTAAGGGACTCCCCCAATGAGCAGTTCTTC. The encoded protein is CASSLRDSPNEQFF.

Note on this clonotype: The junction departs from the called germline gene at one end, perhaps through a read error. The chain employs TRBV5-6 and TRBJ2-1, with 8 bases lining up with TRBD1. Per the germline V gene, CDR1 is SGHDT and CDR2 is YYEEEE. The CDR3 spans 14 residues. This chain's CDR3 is CAGSLGTGYNEQFF. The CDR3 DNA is TGTGCCGGCAGCTTGGGGACAGGATACAATGAGCAGTTCTTC.

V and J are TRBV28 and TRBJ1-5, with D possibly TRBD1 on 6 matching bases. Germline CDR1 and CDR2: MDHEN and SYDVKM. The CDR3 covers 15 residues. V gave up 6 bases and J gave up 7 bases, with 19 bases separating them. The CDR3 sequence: CASSPVQGRRQPQHF. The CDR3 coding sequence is TGTGCCAGCAGCCCAGTACAGGGAAGGCGACAGCCCCAGCATTTT.

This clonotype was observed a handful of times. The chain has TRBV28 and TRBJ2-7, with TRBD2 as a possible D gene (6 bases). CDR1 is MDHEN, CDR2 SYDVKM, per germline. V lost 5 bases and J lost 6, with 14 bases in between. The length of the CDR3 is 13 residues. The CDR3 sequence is CASSLAWVREQYF. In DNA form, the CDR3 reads TGTGCCAGCAGTCTAGCGTGGGTGCGCGAGCAGTACTTC.

CDR3 coding DNA: TGTGCTAGTGGTTCCGGACAGGGACGGGCGAACACTGAAGCTTTCTTT. Translating it yields CASGSGQGRANTEAFF. The V and J genes are TRBV12-5 and TRBJ1-1, with 8 bases aligning to TRBD1. CDR3 size: 16 residues. Germline CDR1 reads LGHNT; CDR2 reads FRNRAP. Trimming at V came to 4 bases and at J to 1 base, leaving 8 bases not matched to a gene.

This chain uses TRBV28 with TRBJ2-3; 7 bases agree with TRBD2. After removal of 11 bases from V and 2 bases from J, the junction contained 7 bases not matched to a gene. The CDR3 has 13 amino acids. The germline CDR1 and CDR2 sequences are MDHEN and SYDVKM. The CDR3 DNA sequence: TGTGCCTCCGGCGGGGGTCACACAGATACGCAGTATTTT. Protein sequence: CASGGGHTDTQYF.